This T cell receptor beta chain is drawn from a study of cytomegalovirus exposure and HLA in healthy donors. Points from the study as a whole: A later analysis found TCR association rates differed by HLA locus, highest for DRB1 and lowest for HLA-C.

Concerning this clone itself: Antigen: not known.

Per the germline V gene, CDR1 is SGHRS and CDR2 is YFSETQ. CDR3 length equals 18 residues. With 0 bases clipped from V and 2 bases from J, the junction kept 11 bases outside the gene matches. The PCR contained 60 Vbeta and 13 Jbeta primers. Profiled with immunoSEQ multiplex PCR; TCRdb holds only in-frame clones, not every one. The data hold 120,000 to 150,000 clones, with about 82% observed a single time. This chain joins TRBV5-1 and TRBJ1-5; TRBD1 agrees at 7 bases. The sample consisted of PBMCs. This clonotype was obtained from a male donor in good health and CMV-seronegative. The CDR3: CASSLGTGPGFGNQPQHF. The CDR3 DNA reads TGCGCCAGCAGCTTGGGGACAGGTCCAGGGTTTGGCAATCAGCCCCAGCATTTT.